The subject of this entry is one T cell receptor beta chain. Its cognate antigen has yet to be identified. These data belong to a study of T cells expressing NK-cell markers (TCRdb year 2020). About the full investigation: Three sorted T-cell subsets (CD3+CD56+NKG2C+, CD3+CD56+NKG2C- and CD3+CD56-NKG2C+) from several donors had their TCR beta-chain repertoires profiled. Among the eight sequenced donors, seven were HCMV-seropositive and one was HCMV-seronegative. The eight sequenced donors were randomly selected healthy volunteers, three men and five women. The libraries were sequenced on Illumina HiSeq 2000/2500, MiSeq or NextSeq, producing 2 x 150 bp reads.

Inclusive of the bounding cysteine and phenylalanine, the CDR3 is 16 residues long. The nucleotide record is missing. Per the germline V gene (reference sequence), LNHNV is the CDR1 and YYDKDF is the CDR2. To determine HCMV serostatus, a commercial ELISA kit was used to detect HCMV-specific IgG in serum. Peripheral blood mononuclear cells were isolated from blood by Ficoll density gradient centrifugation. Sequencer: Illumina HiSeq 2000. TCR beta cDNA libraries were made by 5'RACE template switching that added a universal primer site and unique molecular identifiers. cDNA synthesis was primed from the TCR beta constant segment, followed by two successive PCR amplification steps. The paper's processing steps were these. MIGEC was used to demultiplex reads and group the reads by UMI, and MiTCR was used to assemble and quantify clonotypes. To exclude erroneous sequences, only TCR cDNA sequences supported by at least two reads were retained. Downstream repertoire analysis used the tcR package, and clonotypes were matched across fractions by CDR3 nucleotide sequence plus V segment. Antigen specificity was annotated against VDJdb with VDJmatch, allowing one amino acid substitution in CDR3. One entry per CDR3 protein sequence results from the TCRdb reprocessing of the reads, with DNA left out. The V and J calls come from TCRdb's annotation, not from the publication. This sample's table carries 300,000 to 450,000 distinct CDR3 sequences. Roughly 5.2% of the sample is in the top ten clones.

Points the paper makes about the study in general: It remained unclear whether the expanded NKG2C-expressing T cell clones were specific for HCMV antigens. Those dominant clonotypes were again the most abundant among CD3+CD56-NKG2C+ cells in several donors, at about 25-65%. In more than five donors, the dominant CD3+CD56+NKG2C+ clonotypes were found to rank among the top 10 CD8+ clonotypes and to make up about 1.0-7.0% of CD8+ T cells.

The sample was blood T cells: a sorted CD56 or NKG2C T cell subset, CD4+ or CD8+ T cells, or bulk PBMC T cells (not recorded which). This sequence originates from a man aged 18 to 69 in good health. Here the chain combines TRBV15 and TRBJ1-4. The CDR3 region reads CATSDPSSTTNEKLFF.